This TCR beta chain was retrieved from a study of T cells in Graves' hyperthyroidism and ophthalmopathy. Germline-derived CDR1 and CDR2 are MNHEY and SVGAGI. The CDR3 covers 14 residues. The germline V and J ends were trimmed by 5 bases and 4 bases, with 14 bases remaining between them. The investigators amplified TCR beta CDR3 regions from RNA transcripts. During a first-round RT-PCR of the TCR CDR3, the HTBI primer set was used. TCRdb reanalysed the multiplex PCR reads using MiXCR and keeps one entry per CDR3 protein. The sample shows about 180,000 distinct CDR3 sequences, over 8% of them seen only once.

This receptor was identified in a woman between 18 and 29 years old with Graves' hyperthyroidism that later progressed to Graves' ophthalmopathy. The rearrangement links TRBV6-5 to TRBJ1-1; perhaps TRBD1 as D (6 bases). The sample consisted of blood. CDR3 bases: TGTGCCAGCAGTACCGAGGACAGCCTCACTGAAGCTTTCTTT. As protein: CASSTEDSLTEAFF.